Listed below are T cell receptor beta chains from one sample, sequenced in a study of vaccination and CD4 T cells after COVID-19. TCRdb reanalysed the PCR reads using MiXCR and keeps one entry per CDR3 protein. The sample has about 9,000 distinct CDR3 sequences, around 50% seen once. These receptors' antigens are unknown. Sequencing was carried out using CD4+ T cells from blood, cultured in vitro. The receptors were sampled from a human donor who had recovered from COVID-19. CDR3s include the opening cysteine and the closing phenylalanine or tryptophan. Each record gives: D gene, J gene, V gene, CDR3 length, clone size, CDR3 DNA, CDR3 protein. D genes are given only for firm matches. A clone size is listed for some rows: how often the clone was seen (once, few, many), or a class if it is expanded.

>.|TRBJ1-5|TRBV20-1|19|.
TGCAGTGCTAGAGGAGGCCAGGACGGTAGACTTTATAGCAATCAGCCCCAGCATTTT
CSARGGQDGRLYSNQPQHF
>.|TRBJ2-3|TRBV27|15|.
TGTGCCAGCAGTTTATCTTCCGGGATGACAGATACGCAGTATTTT
CASSLSSGMTDTQYF
>.|TRBJ2-1|TRBV20-1|13|.
TGCAGTGCTAGCCCAGGGTACAACAATGAGCAGTTCTTC
CSASPGYNNEQFF
>TRBD1|TRBJ1-6|TRBV6-5|17|few
TGTGCCAGCAGTTACTCGGACAGGGACCAAAATAATTCACCCCTCCACTTT
CASSYSDRDQNNSPLHF
>.|TRBJ1-1|TRBV12-3/TRBV12-4|14|.
TGTGCCAGCAGTTTAGTCGGGGGGGGCACTGAAGCTTTCTTT
CASSLVGGGTEAFF
>.|TRBJ2-7|TRBV18|14|.
TGTGCCAGCTCACCAGGACCAGGTGGCTACGAGCAGTACTTC
CASSPGPGGYEQYF
>.|TRBJ1-2|TRBV19|17|.
TGTGCCAGTAGTTCAACGCACAGGGAATGGAGAAGCTATGGCTACACCTTC
CASSSTHREWRSYGYTF
>TRBD1|TRBJ2-2|TRBV20-1|14|.
TGCAGTGCTGTACAGGGGGGGAACACCGGGGAGCTGTTTTTT
CSAVQGGNTGELFF
>.|TRBJ2-7|TRBV7-6|15|few
TGTGCCAGCAGCCTCTTGGAAGCGGACCCCTACGAGCAGTACTTC
CASSLLEADPYEQYF
>TRBD2|TRBJ2-3|TRBV20-1|20|few
TGCAGTGCTAGAGATCAAGGACTAGCGGGAGGGCCGTTGAGCAGAGATACGCAGTATTTT
CSARDQGLAGGPLSRDTQYF
>.|TRBJ2-7|TRBV10-1|13|.
TGCGCCAGCAGTGGGACCCGGGTGTCTGAGCAGTACTTC
CASSGTRVSEQYF
>.|TRBJ2-7|TRBV1|12|.
TGCACCAGCAGCCTTAGCTCCTACGAGCAGTACTTC
CTSSLSSYEQYF
>.|TRBJ1-2|TRBV7-2|15|few
TGTGCCAGCAGCTTAGTCTTTGGTGTAAGGGAGGGCTACACCTTC
CASSLVFGVREGYTF
>TRBD1|TRBJ1-1|TRBV6-1|14|few
TGTGCCAGCAGGGAACGGACAGGGCTCACTGAAGCTTTCTTT
CASRERTGLTEAFF
>.|TRBJ2-7|TRBV11-2|13|few
TGTGCCAGCAGCTTCGACCGGACCTACGAGCAGTACTTC
CASSFDRTYEQYF
>.|TRBJ1-1|TRBV6-1|15|.
TGTGCCAGCAGACGACAGTTGGGTATGAACACTGAAGCTTTCTTT
CASRRQLGMNTEAFF
>TRBD1|TRBJ1-1|TRBV6-5|15|.
TGTGCCAGCAGTTACACCTGGACAGGAAACACTGAAGCTTTCTTT
CASSYTWTGNTEAFF
>TRBD1|TRBJ2-4|TRBV20-1|13|.
TGCAGTGCTACCCGACAGGGAAAAAACATTCAGTACTTC
CSATRQGKNIQYF
>.|TRBJ2-7|TRBV20-1|13|.
TGCAGTGCTAGAGGGTTTCAGTCTTTACGGTGGTACTTC
CSARGFQSLRWYF
>.|TRBJ2-5|TRBV18|12|.
TGTGCCAGCTCACTCGAGCGCGAGACCCAGTACTTC
CASSLERETQYF
>TRBD2|TRBJ2-7|TRBV6-2/TRBV6-3|16|.
TGTGCCAGCAGACCATCTACTAGCGGGAACTCCTACGAGCAGTACTTC
CASRPSTSGNSYEQYF
>TRBD1|TRBJ1-1|TRBV6-2/TRBV6-3|13|once
TGTGCCAGCAGCCGGGCCGGGACAGCCGAAGCTTTCTTT
CASSRAGTAEAFF